The TCR beta chain under discussion was sequenced for a study of shared clonotypes between healthy human individuals. Study-level results: Expectations were that clonotype sharing among donors would be affected by sequencing depth. Shared clonotypes across all four donors exceeded non-shared ones in generation probability.

With respect to this clone: Its antigen is still unknown.

Assay used: immunoSEQ multiplex PCR; TCRdb lists only in-frame clones, some missing. The data show 2 million to 2.5 million clones, with 90% to 95% seen just once and 0.1% to 0.15% held by the top ten. V was trimmed by 3 bases and J by 5 bases, leaving 20 bases between them. The CDR3 consists of 16 residues. In germline, CDR1 is SEHNR, CDR2 FQNEAQ (reference sequence). The rearrangement joins TRBV7-9 to TRBJ2-7; D is perhaps TRBD2 (6 bases). Sequencing input: naive CD4+ T cells sorted from blood. Documented subset: CD45RA+ positively selected. This clonotype was obtained from a man aged 18 to 29 in good health. The CDR3 DNA reads as TGTGCCAGCAGCTTTCTAGCGTTGGGCTTAGGGAACGAGCAGTACTTC. Translation: CASSFLALGLGNEQYF.